A selection of T cell receptor beta chains follows, all from one sample in a study of blood T cells in healthy people across ages. TCRdb reprocessed the 5' RACE reads via MiXCR and lists one record per CDR3 protein. The table has about 1.5 million distinct CDR3 sequences, around 40% seen once. Sequencing was performed on blood. The receptors originated from a woman between 18 and 29 years old in good health. Each CDR3 is given with its conserved first and last residue. A D gene is named only where the DNA matches it firmly. Clone size is given for some rows only: seen once, a few or many times, or a class if the clone is expanded.

CDR3nt	CDR3aa	d_gene	v_gene	j_gene	abundance	len
TGCGCCAGCAGTAGGGAGGGACACCTGTACGAGCAGTACTTC	CASSREGHLYEQYF	.	TRBV5-1	TRBJ2-7	many	14
TGCAGTGCCGAGTCTGGGGGGTTCTCCTACAATGAGCAGTTCTTC	CSAESGGFSYNEQFF	.	TRBV20-1	TRBJ2-1	.	15
TGTGCCAGCAGTTTGGACAGTTACTATGGCTACACCTTC	CASSLDSYYGYTF	.	TRBV7-2	TRBJ1-2	few	13
TGCAGTGCTCTACCAGACGCGTACAATGAGCAGTTCTTC	CSALPDAYNEQFF	.	TRBV20-1	TRBJ2-1	.	13
TGTGCCAGCAGCTTACCGGGACAATCCCAGTACTTC	CASSLPGQSQYF	.	TRBV7-2	TRBJ2-5	.	12
TGTGCCAGCAGTGACGGACAGGTGGGAAAGGAGACCCAGTACTTC	CASSDGQVGKETQYF	TRBD1	TRBV12-3/TRBV12-4	TRBJ2-5	few	15
TGTGCCAGCAGTTACTACTCGGGAGGGGGAAGTACCGGGGAGCTGTTTTTT	CASSYYSGGGSTGELFF	TRBD2	TRBV6-5	TRBJ2-2	few	17
TGCGCCAGCAGTCAATATCCACGCCAGGGTGGGTACAATGAGCAGTTCTTC	CASSQYPRQGGYNEQFF	.	TRBV23-1	TRBJ2-1	.	17
TGCAGTGCTAGAGATGTTAGGCGTACGGCCTATGGCTACACCTTC	CSARDVRRTAYGYTF	.	TRBV20-1	TRBJ1-2	.	15
TGCAGCGGTGAATGGGGCGAGGCAGATACGCAGTATTTT	CSGEWGEADTQYF	.	TRBV29-1	TRBJ2-3	.	13
TGCAGCGTTGAAAGGGAATCCTCCTACGAGCAGTACTTC	CSVERESSYEQYF	.	TRBV29-1	TRBJ2-7	.	13
TGCAGTGCTAGAGAGGCGACAGTCATGAACACTGAAGCTTTCTTT	CSAREATVMNTEAFF	.	TRBV20-1	TRBJ1-1	few	15
TGTGCCAGCAGTTACGGGGCAAATCAGCCCCAGCATTTT	CASSYGANQPQHF	.	TRBV27	TRBJ1-5	few	13
TGTGCCAGCAGACCCGACAGGGGAGTTGGCTACACCTTC	CASRPDRGVGYTF	TRBD1	TRBV12-3/TRBV12-4	TRBJ1-2	few	13
TGTGCCATCAGCAAGAGGGAAGAATACGACACTGAAGCTTTCTTT	CAISKREEYDTEAFF	.	TRBV10-3	TRBJ1-1	few	15